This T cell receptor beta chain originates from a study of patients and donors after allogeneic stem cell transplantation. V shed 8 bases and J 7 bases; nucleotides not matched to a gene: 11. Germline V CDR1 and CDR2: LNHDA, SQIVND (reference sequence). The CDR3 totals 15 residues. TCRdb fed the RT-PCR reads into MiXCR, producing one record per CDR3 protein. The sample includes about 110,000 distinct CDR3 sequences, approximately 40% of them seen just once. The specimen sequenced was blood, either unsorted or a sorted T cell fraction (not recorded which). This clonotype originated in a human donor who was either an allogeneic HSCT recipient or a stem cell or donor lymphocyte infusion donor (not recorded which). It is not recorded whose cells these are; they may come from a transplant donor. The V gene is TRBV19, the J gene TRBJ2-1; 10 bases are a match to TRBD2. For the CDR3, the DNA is TGTGCCAGTTCCTCTTTAGCGGGAGGTCAGAATGAGCAGTTCTTC. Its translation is CASSSLAGGQNEQFF. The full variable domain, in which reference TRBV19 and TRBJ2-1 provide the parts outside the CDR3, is DGGITQSPKYLFRKEGQNVTLSCEQNLNHDAMYWYRQDPGQGLRLIYYSQIVNDFQKGDIAEGYSVSREKKESFPLTVTSAQKNPTAFYLCASSSLAGGQNEQFFGPGTRLTVL.